This entry lists 2 T cell receptor beta chains sequenced from one sample in a study of cytomegalovirus exposure and HLA in healthy donors. Both 60 Vbeta primers and 13 Jbeta primers went into the PCR. Sequencing used immunoSEQ multiplex PCR; TCRdb keeps in-frame clones, though not all of them. The data hold roughly 84,000 clones, with over 75% observed a single time. Sequencing was performed on PBMCs. The receptors shown here come from a human donor in good health.

The chain is built from TRBV9 and TRBJ1-2; D is possibly TRBD1 (5 bases). This CDR3 comprises 12 residues. Germline values: CDR1 SGDLS, CDR2 YYNGEE. V gave up 4 bases and J gave up 5 bases, with 9 bases separating them. CDR3 region: CASSIPGYGYTF. The CDR3 DNA follows: TGTGCCAGCAGCATCCCAGGGTATGGCTACACCTTC.

This chain connects TRBV18 to TRBJ1-4, with 8 bases lining up with TRBD1. This CDR3 region has 14 residues. CDR1 is KGHSH and CDR2 is LQKENI in the germline V gene. V was pared by 6 bases and J by 9 bases, with 9 bases of the junction left unmatched. The CDR3 region is CASSPDRGGKKLFF. The CDR3 DNA reads as TGTGCCAGCTCCCCCGACAGGGGAGGGAAAAAACTGTTTTTT.